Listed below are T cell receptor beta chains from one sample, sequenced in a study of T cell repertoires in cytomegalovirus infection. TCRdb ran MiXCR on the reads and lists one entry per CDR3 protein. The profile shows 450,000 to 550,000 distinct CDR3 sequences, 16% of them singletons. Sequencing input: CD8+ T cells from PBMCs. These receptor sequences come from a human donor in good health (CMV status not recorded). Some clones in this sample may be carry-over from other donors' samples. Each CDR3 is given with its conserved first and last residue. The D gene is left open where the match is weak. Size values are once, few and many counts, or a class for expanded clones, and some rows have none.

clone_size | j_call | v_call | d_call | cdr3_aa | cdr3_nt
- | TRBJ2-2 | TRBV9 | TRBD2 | CASSVVAGAFTGELFF | TGTGCCAGCAGCGTAGTAGCGGGGGCCTTCACCGGGGAGCTGTTTTTT
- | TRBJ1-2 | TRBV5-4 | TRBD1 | CASTVDSGQDQANYGYTF | TGTGCCAGCACCGTGGATTCGGGACAGGACCAAGCTAACTATGGCTACACCTTC
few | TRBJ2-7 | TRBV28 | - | CASSFRRGRLEQYF | TGTGCCAGCAGTTTTAGGCGGGGCCGACTCGAGCAGTACTTC
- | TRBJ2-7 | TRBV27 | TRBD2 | CASRFGLAGGLYEQYF | TGTGCCAGCCGTTTTGGACTAGCGGGAGGCCTCTACGAGCAGTACTTC
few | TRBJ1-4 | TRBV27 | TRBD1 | CASTLRTGSRKLFF | TGTGCCAGCACCCTTAGGACAGGGAGCCGAAAACTGTTTTTT
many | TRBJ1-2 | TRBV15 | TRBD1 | CATSRLPPTGRMGGYTF | TGTGCCACCAGCAGATTACCTCCGACAGGGAGGATGGGGGGCTACACCTTC
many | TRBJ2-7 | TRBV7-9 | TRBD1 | CASSQGVAEQYF | TGTGCCAGCAGCCAGGGGGTAGCGGAGCAGTACTTC
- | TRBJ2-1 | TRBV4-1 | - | CASSQLADNEQFF | TGCGCCAGCAGCCAACTAGCTGACAATGAGCAGTTCTTC
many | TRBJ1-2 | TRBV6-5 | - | CASSGGGPIEGYGYTF | TGTGCCAGCAGTGGGGGAGGGCCGATCGAGGGCTATGGCTACACCTTC
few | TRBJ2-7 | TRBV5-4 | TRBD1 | CASRWGQAYEQYF | TGTGCCAGCCGGTGGGGACAGGCGTACGAGCAGTACTTC
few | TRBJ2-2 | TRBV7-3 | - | CASSQQEGQVNTGELFF | TGTGCCAGCAGCCAACAAGAGGGGCAAGTGAACACCGGGGAGCTGTTTTTT
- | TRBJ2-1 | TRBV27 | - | CASSFYGSGYNEQFF | TGTGCCAGCAGTTTTTACGGGAGCGGTTACAATGAGCAGTTCTTC
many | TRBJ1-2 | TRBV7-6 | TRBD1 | CASSSSTRDRDRAHYGYTF | TGTGCCAGCAGCTCTTCTACCCGGGACAGGGATCGCGCGCACTATGGCTACACCTTC
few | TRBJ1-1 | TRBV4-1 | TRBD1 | CASRGTGDTEAFF | TGCGCCAGCAGAGGGACAGGGGACACTGAAGCTTTCTTT
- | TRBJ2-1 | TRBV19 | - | CASRRGWDLDEQFF | TGTGCCAGTAGGAGGGGCTGGGATTTGGATGAGCAGTTCTTC
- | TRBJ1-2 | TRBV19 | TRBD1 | CASSISQGANYGYTF | TGTGCCAGTAGTATATCCCAGGGGGCCAACTATGGCTACACCTTC
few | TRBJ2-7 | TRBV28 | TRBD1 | CASSPLFRTGSSYEQYF | TGTGCCAGCAGTCCCCTATTCCGGACAGGGAGCTCCTACGAGCAGTACTTC
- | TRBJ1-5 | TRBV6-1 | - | CASSERGTAFPAWWHF | TGTGCCAGCAGTGAGAGGGGTACAGCGTTCCCCGCATGGTGGCATTTT
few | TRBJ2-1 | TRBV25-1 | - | CASISPGDSSYNEQFF | TGTGCCAGCATCTCACCGGGGGACAGCTCCTACAATGAGCAGTTCTTC
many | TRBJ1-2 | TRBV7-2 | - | CASSTGRDGVTGYTF | TGTGCCAGCAGCACCGGCCGGGACGGCGTAACTGGCTACACCTTC
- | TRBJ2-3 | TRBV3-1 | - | CASSQERGLTSTDTQYF | TGTGCCAGCAGCCAAGAGAGGGGGTTGACTAGCACAGATACGCAGTATTTT
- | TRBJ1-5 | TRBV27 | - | CASSFDVYSNQPQHF | TGTGCCAGCAGTTTCGACGTCTATAGCAATCAGCCCCAGCATTTT
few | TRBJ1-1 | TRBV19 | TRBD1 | CASSPGQRVQAFF | TGTGCCAGTTCTCCGGGACAGCGAGTCCAAGCTTTCTTT
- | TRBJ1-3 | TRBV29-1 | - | CSAWDAENTIYF | TGCAGCGCATGGGACGCTGAAAACACCATATATTTT
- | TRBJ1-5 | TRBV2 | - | CASGNGERQPQHF | TGTGCCAGCGGAAACGGGGAGCGTCAGCCCCAGCATTTT
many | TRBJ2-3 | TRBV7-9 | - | CASGRETDTQYF | TGTGCCAGCGGCAGGGAAACAGATACGCAGTATTTT
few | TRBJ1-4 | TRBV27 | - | CASSVSRDREKLFF | TGTGCCAGCAGCGTCTCCCGGGATAGGGAAAAACTGTTTTTT
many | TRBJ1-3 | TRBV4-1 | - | CASSQVGGGGNTIYF | TGCGCCAGCAGCCAAGTCGGTGGAGGGGGAAACACCATATATTTT
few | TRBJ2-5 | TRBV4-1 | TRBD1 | CASSHLDRDPETQYF | TGCGCCAGCAGCCACTTAGACAGGGATCCGGAGACCCAGTACTTC
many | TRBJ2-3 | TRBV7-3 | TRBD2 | CASSFVAGGLDTQYF | TGTGCCAGCAGCTTTGTAGCGGGAGGCCTAGATACGCAGTATTTT
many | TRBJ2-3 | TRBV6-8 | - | CASSYPVRLQTLRIPQYF | TGTGCCAGCAGTTACCCCGTTAGACTCCAGACCCTGCGGATCCCGCAGTATTTT
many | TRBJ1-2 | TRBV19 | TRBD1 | CASSMGDRFNYGYTF | TGTGCCAGTAGTATGGGGGACAGGTTCAACTATGGCTACACCTTC
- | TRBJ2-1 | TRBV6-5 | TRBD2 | CASSSGAYNEQFF | TGTGCCAGCTCCAGCGGGGCTTACAATGAGCAGTTCTTC
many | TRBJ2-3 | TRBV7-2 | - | CASSLWRLASTDTQYF | TGTGCCAGCAGCTTATGGCGGCTAGCGAGCACAGATACGCAGTATTTT
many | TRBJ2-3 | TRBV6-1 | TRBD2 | CASSLQGLAVTDTQYF | TGTGCCAGCAGCCTTCAGGGACTAGCGGTCACAGATACGCAGTATTTT
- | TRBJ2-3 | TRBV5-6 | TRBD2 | CASSPTTPTLSSGKLHMKYF | TGTGCCAGCAGCCCCACGACCCCAACCCTCTCTAGCGGGAAGTTGCATATGAAGTATTTT
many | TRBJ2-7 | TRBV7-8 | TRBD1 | CASGTELMSYEQYF | TGTGCCAGCGGGACAGAGCTTATGTCCTACGAGCAGTACTTC
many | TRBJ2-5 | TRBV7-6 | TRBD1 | CATSDRSGTETQYF | TGTGCCACCTCGGACAGGAGCGGCACCGAGACCCAGTACTTC
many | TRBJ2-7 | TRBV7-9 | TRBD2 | CASSGPGLAGRRTYEQYF | TGTGCCAGCAGCGGACCGGGACTAGCGGGGAGACGCACCTACGAGCAGTACTTC
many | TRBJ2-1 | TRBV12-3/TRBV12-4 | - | CASRPTRDTYNEQFF | TGTGCCAGCAGACCGACAAGAGATACTTACAATGAGCAGTTCTTC
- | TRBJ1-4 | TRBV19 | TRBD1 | CASTAQGAYEKLFF | TGTGCCAGTACCGCACAGGGGGCTTATGAAAAACTGTTTTTT
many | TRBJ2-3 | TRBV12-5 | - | CASVGSTDTQYF | TGTGCTAGTGTTGGGAGCACAGATACGCAGTATTTT
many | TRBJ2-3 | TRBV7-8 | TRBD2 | CASSLGRAGGGLDTQYF | TGTGCCAGCAGCTTAGGCCGAGCGGGAGGGGGCTTAGATACGCAGTATTTT
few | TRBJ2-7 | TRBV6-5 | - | CASSYRVDISYEQYF | TGTGCCAGCAGTTACAGGGTGGACATCTCCTACGAGCAGTACTTC
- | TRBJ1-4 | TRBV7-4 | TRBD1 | CASSSQPGQGSEKLFF | TGTGCCAGCAGCTCCCAACCGGGACAGGGTAGTGAAAAACTGTTTTTT
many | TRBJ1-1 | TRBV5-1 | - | CASSSDSNTEAFF | TGTGCCAGCAGCTCCGACTCGAACACTGAAGCTTTCTTT
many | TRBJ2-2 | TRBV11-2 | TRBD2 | CASSPQLAGVTGELFF | TGTGCCAGCAGCCCCCAACTAGCGGGAGTTACCGGGGAGCTGTTTTTT
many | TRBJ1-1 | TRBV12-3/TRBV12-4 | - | CASYEAGGTEAFF | TGTGCCAGCTATGAGGCCGGGGGGACTGAAGCTTTCTTT
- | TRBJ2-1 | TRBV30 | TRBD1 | CACSETGVSNEQFF | TGTGCCTGTAGCGAGACAGGGGTTTCTAATGAGCAGTTCTTC
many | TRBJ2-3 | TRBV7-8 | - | CASSRTDTQYF | TGTGCCAGCAGCCGTACAGATACGCAGTATTTT
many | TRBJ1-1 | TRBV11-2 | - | CASSLWKQGLNTEAFF | TGTGCCAGCAGCTTGTGGAAACAGGGTTTGAACACTGAAGCTTTCTTT
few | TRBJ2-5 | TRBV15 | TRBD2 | CATSREGSGPQETQYF | TGTGCCACCAGCAGAGAAGGTAGCGGGCCCCAAGAGACCCAGTACTTC
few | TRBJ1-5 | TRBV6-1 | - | CASSEAQPQHF | TGTGCCAGCAGTGAGGCTCAGCCCCAGCATTTT
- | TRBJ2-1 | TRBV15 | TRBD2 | CATSRDRGTREEQFF | TGTGCCACCAGCAGAGATAGGGGGACTAGAGAAGAGCAGTTCTTC